This T cell receptor beta chain was profiled in a study of blood T cell repertoires in COVID-19 (dated by TCRdb to about 2020). Some background on the complete study: Collaborator samples came from the United States, Italy and Spain and covered acute and convalescent phases of COVID-19. Where available, HLA class I and class II types were obtained from metadata supplied by the sample provider rather than from assay-based typing. The repertoires were released in a freely available public database meant as a resource for research on the immune response to SARS-CoV-2. Subjects who had been exposed to COVID-19, were actively infected with it, or had recovered from it provided the deeply sampled blood TCRbeta repertoires that made up the dataset. The samples were drawn from the first 160 participants of the ongoing ImmuneRACE study and from 1,254 subjects provided by 6 global collaborators. A de-identified subject ID, COVID-19 status, age in years and sex were almost always included in the sample metadata. The prospective study material was composed of cDNA or gDNA derived from T cells, B-cell-depleted T cells, or PBMCs. The research as a whole found: Clinical and demographic metadata were provided uncurated, with the amount varying by source and participant.

Concerning this clone itself: What antigen it recognizes has not been identified. No clone much larger than this one lies a single base away; base qualities are absent.

The collaborating institutions used their own protocols to collect whole blood in K2EDTA tubes. Collaborator samples were shipped for TCRbeta analysis as frozen whole blood, isolated PBMCs, or DNA extracted from either sample type. The immunoSEQ Assay, a bias-controlled multiplex PCR, was used to amplify TCRbeta CDR3 regions from genomic DNA. The source study handled its data this way. The number of nucleated cells in each sample was estimated from the amplification of reference gene primers within the assay. To quantify the absolute abundance of each unique TCRbeta CDR3 rearrangement, sequence reads were collapsed and filtered. Productive Simpson clonality was computed per sample as the square root of Simpson's diversity index over productive rearrangements. Drawn from immuneACCESS, this table holds only the in-frame rearrangements with V and J called that TCRdb kept. Clones are partly lost; checked studies trace under half to an unresolved V gene and leave the rest unexplained. The V and J calls and clone size are taken from that table; D and trimming were inferred from the DNA. This sample has hundreds of thousands of clones in its table, and about 83% of those were observed once. The top ten clonotypes cover 8% to 10% of the sample.

Per the germline V gene, MNHNS is the CDR1 and SASEGT is the CDR2. At the junction V is shortened by 2 bases and J by 0 bases, with 13 bases in between. Counted from cysteine to phenylalanine, this CDR3 has 16 amino acids. The read is trimmed to its CDR3 DNA, 48 bases read in frame from base 1. This receptor was obtained from a woman in her 50s with acute or convalescent COVID-19. The sample consisted of peripheral blood. The chain was built from TRBV6-1 and TRBJ1-2, with the D gene uncertain. The bases read TGTGCCAGCAGTGAATTCGCACAAGTGGCTAACTATGGCTACACCTTC. Protein translation: CASSEFAQVANYGYTF.